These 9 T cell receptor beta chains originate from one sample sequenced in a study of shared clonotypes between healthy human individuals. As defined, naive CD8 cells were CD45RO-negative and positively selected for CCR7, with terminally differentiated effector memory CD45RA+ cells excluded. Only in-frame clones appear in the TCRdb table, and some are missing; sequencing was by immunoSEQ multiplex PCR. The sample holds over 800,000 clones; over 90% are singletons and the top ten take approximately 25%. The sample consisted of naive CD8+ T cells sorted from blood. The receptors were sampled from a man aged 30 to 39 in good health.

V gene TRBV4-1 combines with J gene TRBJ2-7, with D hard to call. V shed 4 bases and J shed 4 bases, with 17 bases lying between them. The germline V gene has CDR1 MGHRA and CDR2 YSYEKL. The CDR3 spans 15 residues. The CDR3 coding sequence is TGCGCCAGCAGCCCCGAGCCCTTTACTGGATACGAGCAGTACTTC. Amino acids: CASSPEPFTGYEQYF.

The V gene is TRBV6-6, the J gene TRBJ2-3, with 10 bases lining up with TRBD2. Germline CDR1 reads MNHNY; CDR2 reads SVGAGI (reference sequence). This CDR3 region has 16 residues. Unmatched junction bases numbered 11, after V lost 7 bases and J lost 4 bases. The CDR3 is CASTPSSGSSPDTQYF. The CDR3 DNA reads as TGTGCCAGCACCCCCTCTAGCGGGAGTTCCCCAGATACGCAGTATTTT.

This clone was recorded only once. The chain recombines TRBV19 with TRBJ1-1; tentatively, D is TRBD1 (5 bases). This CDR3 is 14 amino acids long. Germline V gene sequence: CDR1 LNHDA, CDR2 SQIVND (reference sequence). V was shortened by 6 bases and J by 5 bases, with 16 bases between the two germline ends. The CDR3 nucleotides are TGTGCCAGTAGCACAGTATCATGGGGGACTGAAGCTTTCTTT. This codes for CASSTVSWGTEAFF.

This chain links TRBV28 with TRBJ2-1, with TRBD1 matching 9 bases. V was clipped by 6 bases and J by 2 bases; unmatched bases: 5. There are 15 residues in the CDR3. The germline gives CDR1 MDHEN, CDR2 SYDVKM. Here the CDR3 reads CASRPGQGPYNEQFF. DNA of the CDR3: TGTGCCAGCAGACCCGGACAGGGGCCCTACAATGAGCAGTTCTTC.

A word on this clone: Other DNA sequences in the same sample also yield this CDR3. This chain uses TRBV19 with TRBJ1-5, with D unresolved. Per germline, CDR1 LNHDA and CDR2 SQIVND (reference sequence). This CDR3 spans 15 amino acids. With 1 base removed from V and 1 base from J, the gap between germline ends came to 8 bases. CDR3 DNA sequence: TGTGCCAGTAGTATAGGGACTTTGAGCAATCAGCCCCAGCATTTT. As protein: CASSIGTLSNQPQHF.

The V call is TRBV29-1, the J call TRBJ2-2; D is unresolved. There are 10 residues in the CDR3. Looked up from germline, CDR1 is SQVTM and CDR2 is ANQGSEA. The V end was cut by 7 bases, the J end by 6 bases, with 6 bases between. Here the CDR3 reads CSASSGELFF. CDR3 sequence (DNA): TGCAGCGCCAGTTCCGGGGAGCTGTTTTTT.

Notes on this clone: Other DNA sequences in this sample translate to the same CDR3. The CDR3 sequence: CASSLAPTYEQYF. The CDR3 bases are TGTGCCAGCAGCTTAGCCCCGACGTACGAGCAGTACTTC. The rearrangement links TRBV11-3 to TRBJ2-7; D is unclear. The CDR3 is 13 residues long. The V and J ends lost 1 base and 4 bases respectively, with 8 bases between them. Germline V gene data show CDR1 as SGHNT and CDR2 as YENEEA.

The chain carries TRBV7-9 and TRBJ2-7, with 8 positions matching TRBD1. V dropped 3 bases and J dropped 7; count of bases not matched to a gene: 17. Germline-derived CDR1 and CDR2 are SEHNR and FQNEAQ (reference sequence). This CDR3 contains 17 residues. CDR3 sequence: CASSLETGVREQREQYF. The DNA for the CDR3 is TGTGCCAGCAGCTTGGAGACAGGGGTTCGGGAGCAAAGAGAGCAGTACTTC.

CDR3 in DNA: TGTGCCAGCAGCAAAGCCAGGGGCTACGAGCAGTACTTC. The encoded protein is CASSKARGYEQYF. The chain uses TRBV7-9 and TRBJ2-7, with D perhaps matching TRBD1 (6 bases). V dropped 5 bases and J dropped 3 bases, with 11 bases sitting between them. The CDR3 sequence is 13 residues long. Germline V gene sequence: CDR1 SEHNR, CDR2 FQNEAQ (reference sequence).